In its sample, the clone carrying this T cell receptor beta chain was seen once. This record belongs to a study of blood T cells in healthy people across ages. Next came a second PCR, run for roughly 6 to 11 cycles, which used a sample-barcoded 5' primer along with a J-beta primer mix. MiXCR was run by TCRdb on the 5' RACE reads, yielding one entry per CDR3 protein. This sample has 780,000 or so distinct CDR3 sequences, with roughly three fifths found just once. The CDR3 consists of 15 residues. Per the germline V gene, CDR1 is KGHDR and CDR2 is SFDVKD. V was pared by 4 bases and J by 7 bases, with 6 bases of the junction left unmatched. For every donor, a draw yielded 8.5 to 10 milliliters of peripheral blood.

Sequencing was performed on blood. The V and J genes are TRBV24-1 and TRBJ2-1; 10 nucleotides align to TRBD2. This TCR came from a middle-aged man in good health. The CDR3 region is CATSDTSGVSNEQFF. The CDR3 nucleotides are TGTGCCACCAGTGACACTAGCGGGGTCAGTAATGAGCAGTTCTTC.